This T cell receptor beta chain derives from a study of blood T cell repertoires in COVID-19. About the research overall: In each case, the material was cDNA or gDNA derived from T cells, B-cell-depleted T cells, or PBMCs.

Germline values: CDR1 SNHLY, CDR2 FYNNEI. Between the trimmed V and J ends, which lost 2 bases and 0 bases, there was a span of 16 bases. The CDR3 totals 17 residues. In the original analysis: Cell counts per sample came from amplifying reference gene primers. Produced via immunoSEQ multiplex PCR; TCRdb's table is partial and in-frame only. V, J and clone size derive from that table, while D and trimming were established from the DNA sequence. The sample has 100,000 or so clones; approximately 90% are singletons. This rearrangement joins TRBV2 to TRBJ1-1; maybe TRBD1 (5 bases). Sequencing input: peripheral blood. The sequence came from a man aged 55 to 70 with acute or convalescent COVID-19. CDR3 sequence: CASSELGGRYMNTEAFF. CDR3 coding DNA: TGTGCCAGCAGTGAATTGGGGGGACGCTATATGAACACTGAAGCTTTCTTT.